Listed here are 4 T cell receptor beta chains from one sample, sequenced in a study of CD8 T cells in Susac syndrome (dated by TCRdb to about 2019). Receptors were amplified or captured by the immunoSEQ multiplex PCR assay. RNA was extracted with the RNeasy kit and about 0.5 to 1 ug was reverse transcribed using random hexamers. Through fastp at Q25 and MiXCR, TCRdb rebuilt clones from the public reads, retaining in-frame beta chains. Records with the same CDR3 protein are collapsed into one entry carrying the most frequent genes and DNA. Counted in this sample were about 130,000 distinct CDR3 sequences; about 96% of them appeared once. Of the sample, approximately 0.12% is held by the ten largest clones. The sequencing input was CD4+ T cells from PBMCs. The receptors come from a human donor in good health.

The J gene is TRBJ2-2, the V gene TRBV5-1; the D gene is possibly TRBD1 (6 bases). The V end lost 5 bases, the J end lost 5 bases, and 16 bases lay between the germline ends. Per the germline V gene, CDR1 is SGHRS and CDR2 is YFSETQ. This CDR3 spans 15 amino acids. The chain's CDR3 is CASSAQGIGTGELFF. The CDR3 nucleotides read TGCGCCAGCAGTGCCCAGGGGATTGGGACCGGGGAGCTGTTTTTT. Full variable domain (rest looked up from reference TRBV5-1 and TRBJ2-2): KAGVTQTPRYLIKTRGQQVTLSCSPISGHRSVSWYQQTPGQGLQFLFEYFSETQRNKGNFPGRFSGRQFSNSRSEMNVSTLELGDSALYLCASSAQGIGTGELFFGEGSRLTVL.

This chain uses TRBV29-1 with TRBJ1-1; 8 bases are a match to TRBD1. The CDR3 is 12 amino acids. The germline V gene encodes CDR1 SQVTM and CDR2 ANQGSEA. The V and J ends lost 7 bases and 4 bases, in that order; junction bases with no gene match: 5. The CDR3 region has the DNA TGCAGCGCCCTACAGGGGGGCACTGAAGCTTTCTTT. Translating gives CSALQGGTEAFF.

The chain couples TRBV11-1 to TRBJ2-6; 8 positions match TRBD1. The junction had 16 bases not matched to a gene; V was cut back by 4 bases and J by 2 bases. Looked up from germline, CDR1 is SGHAT and CDR2 is FQDESV (reference sequence). The CDR3 covers 20 residues. The DNA of the CDR3 is TGTGCCAGCAGCTCCCGGACAGGGAGAAAAGGAGTCCCTGGGGCCAACGTCCTGACTTTC. Translated, it gives CASSSRTGRKGVPGANVLTF.

This chain joins TRBV18 and TRBJ2-7, with TRBD2 matching over 9 bases. In germline, CDR1 is KGHSH, CDR2 LQKENI. Trimming removed 3 bases from V and 1 base from J; junction bases left unmatched: 4. This CDR3 has 15 amino acids. CDR3 in amino acids: CASSPSGSHSYEQYF. CDR3 sequence (DNA): TGTGCCAGCTCACCTAGCGGGAGTCATTCCTACGAGCAGTACTTC. Together with reference TRBV18 and TRBJ2-7, the CDR3 gives the full variable domain: NAGVMQNPRHLVRRRGQEARLRCSPMKGHSHVYWYRQLPEEGLKFMVYLQKENIIDESGMPKERFSAEFPKEGPSILRIQQVVRGDSAAYFCASSPSGSHSYEQYFGPGTRLTVT.